This T cell receptor beta chain emerged from a study of T cells in Graves' hyperthyroidism and ophthalmopathy. Study results and limitations: A model of 13 V-J pairs discriminated ophthalmopathy from stable hyperthyroidism. Expanded thyroid clonotypes (above 0.001) were mostly also found in blood.

The TCR beta CDR3 regions underwent amplification using RNA transcripts as the source. The HTBI primer set drove a first-round RT-PCR of the TCR CDR3. TCRdb analysed the multiplex PCR reads with MiXCR anew, one entry per CDR3 protein. The table includes about 530,000 distinct CDR3 sequences, roughly 18% detected once. This clonotype came up a few times. The antigen remains undetermined. PBMCs were derived from 10 ml fresh peripheral blood. V shed 5 bases, J shed 1 base, and the junction held 10 bases outside the gene matches. Germline CDR1 SEHNR, CDR2 FQNEAQ (reference sequence). The CDR3 contains 16 residues.

This TCR was sampled from a young woman with Graves' ophthalmopathy. V usage is TRBV7-9 and J usage is TRBJ1-1, with 7 bases aligning to TRBD1. Source material: blood. CDR3 bases: TGTGCCAGCAGCCCAAAACAGGGGACGAAGAACACTGAAGCTTTCTTT. Translated, it gives CASSPKQGTKNTEAFF.